Presented here are 30 T cell receptor beta chains from one specimen sequenced in a study of patients with pleural tuberculosis. One entry per CDR3 protein results from TCRdb running MiXCR on the reads. Of about 50,000 distinct CDR3 sequences listed, about 7.9% are singletons. The origin of the receptors is a human donor with pleural tuberculosis.

This clonotype was counted ten times or more. V usage is TRBV27 and J usage is TRBJ2-1, with D perhaps TRBD2 (5 bases). The CDR3 extends over 14 amino acids. Germline CDR1 and CDR2: MNHEY and SMNVEV (reference sequence). Trimming left V 3 bases short and J 8 bases short, with 14 bases between. CDR3 protein: CASSLRASTHEQFF. CDR3 bases: TGTGCCAGCAGTTTGCGGGCCTCCACTCATGAGCAGTTCTTC.

The rearrangement links TRBV12-3 or TRBV12-4 to TRBJ2-5; tentative D call: TRBD1 (6 bases). This CDR3 has 15 residues. The ends were cut back, 6 bases at V and 2 bases at J, with 16 bases in the middle. CDR3 sequence (DNA): TGTGCCAGCAGACCCAATAGGGGGATACAAGAGACCCAGTACTTC. Protein sequence: CASRPNRGIQETQYF.

In its sample, this clonotype was seen many times. The chain employs TRBV12-3 or TRBV12-4 and TRBJ2-2, with 7 positions matching TRBD1. V shed 6 bases and J 6 bases; nucleotides not matched to a gene: 10. This CDR3 spans 15 amino acids. The CDR3 here is CASSTTRQGPGELFF. The CDR3 coding sequence is TGTGCCAGCAGCACGACCCGACAGGGCCCCGGGGAGCTGTTTTTT.

There are a few counts of this clonotype. CDR3 amino acids: CSAPGTSGANTGELFF. The CDR3 coding sequence is TGCAGTGCCCCCGGGACTAGCGGGGCGAACACCGGGGAGCTGTTTTTT. The rearrangement uses TRBV20-1 and TRBJ2-2; 13 bases fit TRBD2. The CDR3 runs to 16 residues. The germline V gene encodes CDR1 DFQATT and CDR2 SNEGSKA (reference sequence). With 6 bases clipped from V and 0 bases from J, the junction kept 4 bases outside the gene matches.

At least ten counts were recorded for this clonotype. The rearrangement uses TRBV27 and TRBJ1-5; 9 bases agree with TRBD1. The CDR3 covers 14 residues. Germline loops: CDR1 MNHEY, CDR2 SMNVEV (reference sequence). Trimming removed 3 bases from V and 4 bases from J; junction bases left unmatched: 1. As DNA, the CDR3 is TGTGCCAGCAGTTTCGGACAGGGGAATCAGCCCCAGCATTTT. Protein: CASSFGQGNQPQHF.

This clonotype was counted a few times. This rearrangement joins TRBV12-3 or TRBV12-4 to TRBJ1-5; maybe TRBD1 (6 bases). The CDR3 is made up of 14 amino acids. V gave up 5 bases and J gave up 1 base, with 9 bases separating them. CDR3 sequence reads: CASSRQGSNQPQHF. The CDR3 bases are TGTGCCAGCAGTCGGCAGGGGAGCAATCAGCCCCAGCATTTT.

In its sample, this clonotype was seen many times. The J gene is TRBJ1-1, the V gene TRBV28; D call uncertain. V gave up 3 bases and J gave up 0 bases, with 2 bases separating them. The germline CDR1 and CDR2 sequences are MDHEN and SYDVKM. The CDR3 has 12 amino acids. This CDR3 is CASSLLNTEAFF. The CDR3 DNA sequence: TGTGCCAGCAGTTTGTTGAACACTGAAGCTTTCTTT.

This clonotype was seen at least ten times. CDR3 in DNA: TGCAGTGCTAGAGTTTTAGGGTACGATGAAAAACTGTTTTTT. Translating gives CSARVLGYDEKLFF. The chain employs TRBV20-1 and TRBJ1-4; D remains unclear. The V and J ends lost 1 base and 6 bases respectively, with 12 bases between them. Germline V gene sequence: CDR1 DFQATT, CDR2 SNEGSKA (reference sequence). The CDR3 is 14 residues long.

This clonotype came up many times. The chain is built from TRBV10-3 and TRBJ2-1; D gene unclear. CDR3 length: 15 amino acids. V shed 3 bases and J shed 4 bases, with 13 bases lying between them. CDR1 and CDR2 (germline): ENHRY, SYGVKD. The CDR3 nucleotides are TGTGCCATCAGTGACCCGCGTGGGGTGTACAATGAGCAGTTCTTC. Its protein product is CAISDPRGVYNEQFF.

This clonotype was recorded at least ten times. The chain carries TRBV10-3 and TRBJ2-7; D may be TRBD1 or TRBD2 (6 bases each). CDR1 and CDR2 (germline): ENHRY, SYGVKD. V was clipped by 6 bases and J by 1 base, with 13 bases between them. The CDR3 sequence is 14 residues long. CDR3 residues: CAIRQGLSSYEQYF. In DNA form, the CDR3 reads TGTGCCATCAGACAGGGACTGTCGTCCTACGAGCAGTACTTC.

The table lists this clonotype with many counts. The genes are TRBV12-3 or TRBV12-4 and TRBJ2-1; possibly TRBD1 for D (5 bases). CDR3 length equals 16 residues. V was cut by 5 bases and J by 0 bases, with 14 bases left in between. CDR3 sequence: CASSQGAVSSYNEQFF. In DNA, the CDR3 is TGTGCCAGCAGTCAGGGTGCGGTTAGCTCCTACAATGAGCAGTTCTTC.

This clonotype was counted ten times or more. The chain is built from TRBV2 and TRBJ2-1; TRBD2 agrees at 10 bases. V lost 6 bases to trimming and J lost 9 bases; unmatched junction nucleotides: 5. Germline values: CDR1 SNHLY, CDR2 FYNNEI. The CDR3 totals 13 residues. In nucleotides, the CDR3 is TGTGCCAGCAGCGGGACTAGCGATCTTGAGCAGTTCTTC. This gives the protein CASSGTSDLEQFF.

This clonotype was detected ten times or more. The J gene is TRBJ2-1, the V gene TRBV4-2; no reliable D call. The CDR3 is 17 amino acids. Trimming shortened V by 4 bases and J by 0 bases, and 16 bases separated the two germline ends. The germline V gene has CDR1 LGHNA and CDR2 YNFKEQ. The CDR3 region has the DNA TGTGCCAGCAGCCCAGGCCCCCGTCTCCGCTCCTACAATGAGCAGTTCTTC. It encodes CASSPGPRLRSYNEQFF.

V and J are TRBV29-1 and TRBJ2-3; the match to TRBD2 covers 11 bases. Germline values: CDR1 SQVTM, CDR2 ANQGSEA. Losses at the gene ends were 0 bases for V and 3 bases for J; bases not matched to a gene: 11. This CDR3 has 18 amino acids. CDR3 amino acids: CSVEDGTSGGPSTDTQYF. CDR3 sequence (DNA): TGCAGCGTTGAAGATGGGACTAGCGGAGGCCCATCGACAGATACGCAGTATTTT.

This clonotype was found a few times. This chain links TRBV25-1 with TRBJ2-5, with 9 bases lining up with TRBD2. From germline, CDR1 is MGHDK and CDR2 SYGVNS. This CDR3 comprises 14 residues. With 1 base clipped from V and 4 bases from J, the junction kept 1 base outside the gene matches. The CDR3 DNA reads TGTGCCAGCAGTGAATGGCGGGGGGGAGAGACCCAGTACTTC. Amino acid sequence: CASSEWRGGETQYF. Together with reference TRBV25-1 and TRBJ2-5, the CDR3 gives the full variable domain: EADIYQTPRYLVIGTGKKITLECSQTMGHDKMYWYQQDPGMELHLIHYSYGVNSTEKGDLSSESTVSRIRTEHFPLTLESARPSHTSQYLCASSEWRGGETQYFGPGTRLLVL.

This clonotype was seen more than once but under ten times. A clone one base away is much larger, so this may be a read error. This chain joins TRBV19 and TRBJ1-1, with D uncertain. CDR3 length: 12 amino acids. CDR1 LNHDA and CDR2 SQIVND come from the germline V gene (reference sequence). The CDR3 DNA reads TGTGCCAGTAGTATACTGAACACTGAAACTTTCTTT. As protein: CASSILNTETFF. Full variable domain (missing parts from reference TRBV19 and TRBJ1-1): DGGITQSPKYLFRKEGQNVTLSCEQNLNHDAMYWYRQDPGQGLRLIYYSQIVNDFQKGDIAEGYSVSREKKESFPLTVTSAQKNPTAFYLCASSILNTETFFGQGTRLTVV.

This clonotype was detected ten times or more. The rearrangement uses TRBV12-5 and TRBJ2-1; D call uncertain. Per germline, CDR1 LGHNT and CDR2 FRNRAP. The CDR3 sequence is 14 residues long. V was pared by 2 bases and J by 2 bases, with 7 bases between. CDR3 nucleotide sequence: TGTGCTAGTGGTTTGCCAACTACCTACAATGAGCAGTTCTTC. It is translated as CASGLPTTYNEQFF. Full variable domain (remainder filled in from reference TRBV12-5 and TRBJ2-1): DARVTQTPRHKVTEMGQEVTMRCQPILGHNTVFWYRQTMMQGLELLAYFRNRAPLDDSGMPKDRFSAEMPDATLATLKIQPSEPRDSAVYFCASGLPTTYNEQFFGPGTRLTVL.

This clonotype was observed many times. This sequence joins TRBV20-1 and TRBJ2-3; D is uncertain. Gene TRBJ1-5 matches the end of the DNA better, so the J call may be wrong. Germline CDR1 is DFQATT and CDR2 is SNEGSKA (reference sequence). The CDR3 is 16 amino acids. CDR3 amino acids: CSARDIAGGRKDTQHF. Here the CDR3 DNA reads TGCAGTGCTAGAGATATAGCGGGAGGGCGCAAAGATACGCAGCATTTT.

This clonotype was detected many times. The rearrangement links TRBV19 to TRBJ2-5; D is perhaps TRBD1 (6 bases). The germline CDR1 and CDR2 sequences are LNHDA and SQIVND (reference sequence). V was pared by 8 bases and J by 2 bases, with 9 bases between. The length of the CDR3 is 12 residues. CDR3 loop: CASGGHQETQYF. The CDR3 bases are TGTGCCAGTGGGGGACATCAAGAGACCCAGTACTTC.

In this sample, this clonotype turned up many times. The gene calls are TRBV15 and TRBJ1-4; D may be TRBD1 (6 bases). CDR1 and CDR2 (germline): LNHNV, YYDKDF (reference sequence). The V end was cut by 4 bases, the J end by 6 bases, with 18 bases between. This CDR3 contains 16 residues. CDR3 in amino acids: CATSTDRGAKDEKLFF. In DNA, the CDR3 is TGTGCCACCAGCACCGATAGGGGGGCTAAAGATGAAAAACTGTTTTTT.

This clonotype was counted at least ten times. Here the CDR3 reads CASSYINEQFF. As DNA, the CDR3 is TGTGCCAGCAGTTACATCAATGAGCAGTTCTTC. The chain recombines TRBV6-2 or TRBV6-3 with TRBJ2-1; D is ambiguous. Germline V CDR1 and CDR2: MNHEY, SVGEGT. The CDR3 has 11 amino acids. V was trimmed by 2 bases and J by 6 bases, leaving 2 bases between them.

The sample holds many counts of this clonotype. This chain connects TRBV3-1 to TRBJ1-1; D not certain. Germline V lookup: CDR1 LGHDT, CDR2 YNNKEL (reference sequence). Trimming pared 0 bases from V and 5 bases from J, leaving 10 bases between. The CDR3 extends over 14 amino acids. The CDR3 sequence is CASSQDNGGTEAFF. As DNA, the CDR3 is TGTGCCAGCAGCCAAGACAATGGTGGGACTGAAGCTTTCTTT.

This clonotype was seen repeatedly, ten times or more. This chain uses TRBV10-3 with TRBJ1-2; unclear D gene. The ends were cut back, 0 bases at V and 2 bases at J, with 7 bases in the middle. Germline V gives CDR1 ENHRY, CDR2 SYGVKD. The CDR3 consists of 14 residues. The CDR3: CAISESYLNYGYTF. CDR3 coding DNA: TGTGCCATCAGTGAGTCATACCTAAACTATGGCTACACCTTC.

Comments on this clonotype: A single base separates this from a much larger clone, so it may be a read error. The chain joins TRBV24-1 to TRBJ2-7; maybe TRBD2 (6 bases). The length of the CDR3 is 15 residues. The V gene's germline CDR1 is KGHDR and CDR2 SFDVKD. This chain's CDR3 is CATSDAGTAGYEQCF. The CDR3 bases are TGTGCCACCAGTGATGCCGGGACTGCGGGCTACGAGCAGTGCTTC.

This clonotype was counted many times. V gene TRBV20-1 combines with J gene TRBJ2-1, with TRBD2 matching 7 bases. The CDR3 loop spans 14 amino acids. The J segment lost 4 bases and the V segment lost 3 bases, leaving 6 bases of the junction unmatched. CDR1 is DFQATT, CDR2 SNEGSKA, per germline (reference sequence). DNA for the CDR3: TGCAGTGCTAGTTCTAGCGGAGAGTACAATGAGCAGTTCTTC. Translated, it gives CSASSSGEYNEQFF.

This clonotype was seen repeatedly, ten times or more. The chain joins TRBV14 to TRBJ1-1, with 7 positions matching TRBD1. Germline V gives CDR1 SGHDN, CDR2 FVKESK. The CDR3 loop spans 16 amino acids. The trim removed 1 base at V and 5 bases at J, leaving 10 bases unmatched. The CDR3 DNA is TGTGCCAGCAGCCAAGGCATGGGGACAGTGGCGACTGAAGCTTTCTTT. Protein: CASSQGMGTVATEAFF. The full variable domain, rest sourced from reference TRBV14 and TRBJ1-1, is EAGVTQFPSHSVIEKGQTVTLRCDPISGHDNLYWYRRVMGKEIKFLLHFVKESKQDESGMPNNRFLAERTGGTYSTLKVQPAELEDSGVYFCASSQGMGTVATEAFFGQGTRLTVV.

This clonotype was recorded a few times. The chain links TRBV29-1 to TRBJ1-2; 9 nucleotides line up with TRBD1. The V segment lost 6 bases and the J segment 3 bases; nucleotides outside the gene matches: 2. The CDR3 runs to 12 residues. CDR1 and CDR2 from the germline V gene are SQVTM and ANQGSEA. CDR3 bases: TGCAGCGTGGGACAGGGCGACTATGGCTACACCTTC. As protein: CSVGQGDYGYTF. The whole variable domain, filled in from reference TRBV29-1 and TRBJ1-2, reads SAVISQKPSRDICQRGTSLTIQCQVDSQVTMMFWYRQQPGQSLTLIATANQGSEATYESGFVIDKFPISRPNLTFSTLTVSNMSPEDSSIYLCSVGQGDYGYTFGSGTRLTVV.

This clonotype was picked up many times. The J gene is TRBJ1-1, the V gene TRBV28; D is undetermined. Germline V gene lookup returns CDR1 MDHEN and CDR2 SYDVKM. V lost 4 bases, J lost 3 bases, and 6 bases lay in between. The CDR3 consists of 12 residues. The CDR3 here is CASSSQDTEAFF. Here the CDR3 DNA reads TGTGCCAGCAGTTCCCAGGACACTGAAGCTTTCTTT.

This clonotype was recorded at least ten times. With a much larger clone just one base away, this may be a read error. The chain combines TRBV20-1 with TRBJ1-1, with D perhaps matching TRBD1 (5 bases). The CDR3 loop spans 13 amino acids. Germline assignment: CDR1 DFQATT and CDR2 SNEGSKA (reference sequence). The CDR3 spells CGARRQGNTEAFF. The CDR3 DNA reads as TGCGGTGCCCGCCGGCAGGGGAACACTGAAGCTTTCTTT.

Turning to this clonotype: A much more abundant neighbour one base away suggests this may be a read error. This rearrangement joins TRBV11-2 to TRBJ2-1; D uncertain. Germline V gene sequence: CDR1 SGHAT, CDR2 FQNNGV. V was clipped by 1 base and J by 7 bases, with 8 bases between them. The CDR3 runs 13 residues. CDR3 protein: CASSLGSGNEQFF. CDR3 bases: TGTGCCAGCAGCTTAGGGTCAGGTAATGAGCAGTTCTTC.